One sample yielded the 10 T cell receptor beta chains listed below, sequenced in a study of shared clonotypes between healthy human individuals. Profiling relied on immunoSEQ multiplex PCR, and the TCRdb table lists in-frame clones only, not all of them. The sample lists 1.5 million to 2.5 million clones; around 96% were seen once. As defined, naive CD8 cells were CD45RO-negative and positively selected for CCR7, with terminally differentiated effector memory CD45RA+ cells excluded. The sequenced sample consisted of naive CD8+ T cells sorted from blood. These TCRs come from a young man in good health.

The chain combines TRBV4-1 with TRBJ2-7; 7 bases are shared with TRBD1. CDR3 length: 15 residues. CDR1 MGHRA and CDR2 YSYEKL come from the germline V gene. Trimming removed 2 bases from V and 1 base from J; junction bases left unmatched: 5. Here the CDR3 DNA reads TGCGCCAGCAGCCAAATTCTACAGGGGTCCTACGAGCAGTACTTC. It is translated as CASSQILQGSYEQYF.

The chain combines TRBV5-6 with TRBJ2-5, with D possibly matching TRBD1 (5 bases). Germline assignment: CDR1 SGHDT and CDR2 YYEEEE. This CDR3 spans 15 amino acids. Between the trimmed V and J ends, which lost 5 bases and 0 bases, there was a span of 14 bases. In nucleotides, the CDR3 is TGTGCCAGCAGATTCGAGACAGAGTACCAAGAGACCCAGTACTTC. Its translation is CASRFETEYQETQYF.

This clone was picked up a small number of times. The chain is built from TRBV9 and TRBJ2-7, with 9 bases aligning to TRBD2. The CDR3 is 14 residues long. Germline lookup yields CDR1 SGDLS and CDR2 YYNGEE. The junction had 5 bases not matched to a gene; V was cut back by 2 bases and J by 5 bases. CDR3 residues: CASSVSGGRDEQYF. In nucleotides, the CDR3 is TGTGCCAGCAGCGTTAGCGGGGGCCGGGACGAGCAGTACTTC.

The V gene is TRBV2, the J gene TRBJ2-7; tentative D call: TRBD1 (5 bases). Germline V gene sequence: CDR1 SNHLY, CDR2 FYNNEI. Trimming removed 2 bases at V and 1 base at J, with 18 bases between. The CDR3 contains 17 residues. CDR3 DNA sequence: TGTGCCAGCAGTGAAAGGGGATTGTACGCGGAGTCCTACGAGCAGTACTTC. Its translation is CASSERGLYAESYEQYF.

Note on this clone: The junction shows a germline mismatch at one end, possibly a read error. V gene TRBV27 combines with J gene TRBJ2-3; weak D call: TRBD2 (5 bases). From germline, CDR1 is MNHEY and CDR2 SMNVEV (reference sequence). The CDR3 consists of 15 residues. Written as DNA, the CDR3 is TGTGCCAGCAGTCTATCTCTTACGGACTCAGATACGCAGTATTTT. It encodes CASSLSLTDSDTQYF.

This clone has a single count. The rearrangement uses TRBV5-1 and TRBJ2-7; D might be TRBD2 (5 bases). Trimming took off 3 bases at V and 0 bases at J, with 13 bases between the two ends. The CDR3 extends over 15 amino acids. Germline-derived CDR1 and CDR2 are SGHRS and YFSETQ. The DNA for the CDR3 is TGCGCCAGCAGCTGGGGAGTAATGGGCTCCTACGAGCAGTACTTC. It codes for CASSWGVMGSYEQYF.

The genes are TRBV10-2 and TRBJ1-4; 7 bases are a match to TRBD1. The CDR3 extends over 14 amino acids. Per germline, CDR1 WSHSY and CDR2 SAAADI. The trim removed 4 bases at V and 5 bases at J, leaving 4 bases unmatched. CDR3 residues: CASSGTGTNEKLFF. The CDR3 nucleotides are TGCGCCAGCAGTGGGACAGGAACAAATGAAAAACTGTTTTTT.

The chain recombines TRBV11-3 with TRBJ1-1; TRBD1 matches 8 bases. From germline, CDR1 is SGHNT and CDR2 YENEEA. Trimming cost V 4 bases and J 5 bases; bases outside gene matches: 3. This CDR3 is 13 amino acids long. As DNA, the CDR3 is TGTGCCAGCAGCTCTCGACAGGGGACTGAAGCTTTCTTT. It is translated as CASSSRQGTEAFF.

The rearrangement joins TRBV29-1 to TRBJ2-7; weak D call: TRBD2 (5 bases). The CDR3 loop spans 12 amino acids. V was pared by 4 bases and J by 7 bases, with 14 bases between. Germline-derived CDR1 and CDR2 are SQVTM and ANQGSEA. CDR3 coding DNA: TGCAGCGTTGTTAGCGCCCACCTGGAGCAGTACTTC. Translating gives CSVVSAHLEQYF.

Regarding this clone: The sample holds other DNA sequences that translate to the same CDR3. The CDR3 protein is CASSVSGGAPDTQYF. DNA for the CDR3: TGTGCCAGCAGCGTCAGCGGGGGGGCCCCAGATACGCAGTATTTT. V usage is TRBV9 and J usage is TRBJ2-3; 10 positions agree with TRBD2. Germline trimming cut 2 bases from V and 4 bases from J; bases unmatched to any gene: 4. Germline V CDR1 and CDR2: SGDLS, YYNGEE. The CDR3 sequence is 15 residues long.